These 9 T cell receptor beta chains share one sample of origin, sequenced in a study of blood T cell repertoires in COVID-19. TCRdb keeps only in-frame clones here, not all; method: immunoSEQ multiplex PCR. The sample contains some 190,000 clones, 85% to 90% of which appear only once. The sample consisted of PBMCs or T cells enriched from blood (not recorded which). These receptors all come from a woman aged 40 to 49 with acute COVID-19.

The chain joins TRBV2 to TRBJ1-2; the D gene is possibly TRBD1 (5 bases). The V end lost 3 bases, the J end lost 7 bases, and 12 bases lay between the germline ends. This CDR3 is 13 amino acids long. Germline CDR1 and CDR2: SNHLY and FYNNEI. The CDR3: CASSDGAEGGYTF. CDR3 bases: TGTGCCAGCAGTGATGGGGCAGAAGGTGGCTACACCTTC.

The V gene is TRBV28, the J gene TRBJ2-1; the match to TRBD2 covers 16 bases. Germline lookup yields CDR1 MDHEN and CDR2 SYDVKM. V shed 2 bases and J 3 bases; nucleotides not matched to a gene: 7. The CDR3 extends over 19 amino acids. The CDR3 nucleotides are TGTGCCAGCAGTTTACTGGGACTAGCGGGGGGGCTGGGCTACAATGAGCAGTTCTTC. It codes for CASSLLGLAGGLGYNEQFF.

V is TRBV19 and J is TRBJ2-2; 9 bases are shared with TRBD1. Unmatched junction bases numbered 4, after V lost 7 bases and J lost 1 base. The germline gives CDR1 LNHDA, CDR2 SQIVND (reference sequence). This CDR3 spans 15 amino acids. CDR3 residues: CASMTGQGNTGELFF. The CDR3 DNA reads TGTGCCAGTATGACGGGACAGGGGAACACCGGGGAGCTGTTTTTT.

The chain recombines TRBV3-1 (or the pseudogene TRBV3-2) with TRBJ2-2, with TRBD2 matching over 13 bases. Germline V gene data show CDR1 as LGHDT and CDR2 as YNNKEL (reference sequence). The length of the CDR3 is 18 residues. The junction had 7 bases not matched to a gene; V was cut back by 4 bases and J by 2 bases. This CDR3 reads CASSPLAGGPVNTGELFF. The DNA of the CDR3 is TGTGCCAGCAGCCCACTAGCGGGAGGGCCCGTAAACACCGGGGAGCTGTTTTTT.

This chain uses TRBV29-1 with TRBJ2-7; 10 bases are shared with TRBD1. Trimming took 6 bases from V and 6 from J; bases not matched to a gene: 11. In germline, CDR1 is SQVTM, CDR2 ANQGSEA. The CDR3 consists of 14 residues. CDR3 amino acids: CSVAGRTGGSEQYF. DNA for the CDR3: TGCAGCGTCGCCGGCCGGACAGGGGGTTCCGAGCAGTACTTC.

The genes are TRBV6-2 or TRBV6-3 and TRBJ2-5; TRBD2 matches at 10 bases. The CDR3 totals 16 residues. Germline V gene lookup returns CDR1 MNHEY and CDR2 SVGEGT. V dropped 2 bases and J dropped 3; count of bases not matched to a gene: 6. For the CDR3, the DNA is TGTGCCAGCAGTTACCCGTCAGCGGGGGGGGAAGAGACCCAGTACTTC. Encoded protein: CASSYPSAGGEETQYF.

CDR3 sequence: CASSTLLGTSGRPPTDTQYF. CDR3 in DNA: TGTGCCAGTAGTACCCTCTTGGGGACTAGCGGGAGACCCCCCACAGATACGCAGTATTTT. The chain employs TRBV19 and TRBJ2-3; 14 bases are a match to TRBD2. The CDR3 runs 20 residues. V was clipped by 4 bases and J by 2 bases; unmatched bases: 14. The germline V gene has CDR1 LNHDA and CDR2 SQIVND (reference sequence).

A single count supports this clone. The chain has TRBV5-1 and TRBJ1-1; D remains ambiguous. The CDR3 spans 14 residues. Trimming stripped 4 bases from V and 4 bases from J, with 14 bases between. Germline V gives CDR1 SGHRS, CDR2 YFSETQ. The CDR3 bases are TGCGCCAGCAGCGGAGGAGGTTTGATCACTGAAGCTTTCTTT. Its protein is CASSGGGLITEAFF.

The chain couples TRBV5-1 to TRBJ1-3; weak D call: TRBD1 (5 bases). CDR3 length: 15 residues. The V end lost 1 base, the J end lost 0 bases, and 8 bases lay between the germline ends. Germline V gene data show CDR1 as SGHRS and CDR2 as YFSETQ. Written as DNA, the CDR3 is TGCGCCAGCAGCTTGAAAACAGGCTCTGGAAACACCATATATTTT. The encoded protein is CASSLKTGSGNTIYF.